The source of this TCR beta chain is a study of blood T cell repertoires in COVID-19. Clones were sequenced by immunoSEQ multiplex PCR, and TCRdb holds only the in-frame ones, with some missing. This sample has some 150,000 clones; roughly 82% occur once, and the top ten carry roughly 7.2%. The CDR3 covers 12 residues. V dropped 3 bases and J dropped 4 bases, with 6 bases sitting between them. The chain employs TRBV12-3 or TRBV12-4 and TRBJ1-2; D gene unclear. Sequencing used peripheral blood. This clonotype was obtained from a woman between 45 and 60 years old in a cohort sampled during active or convalescent COVID-19. The CDR3 is CASSLQRYGYTF. Here the CDR3 DNA reads TGTGCCAGCAGTTTGCAGCGCTATGGCTACACCTTC.